This T cell receptor (beta chain) was documented in a study of OX40 agonist ivuxolimab in advanced cancers. Some clones are missing from TCRdb's copy, which holds only in-frame ones; the method was immunoSEQ multiplex PCR. The table includes about 48,000 clones, around 89% detected once. Comments on this clone: The target antigen is unknown.

General study results and limits: Researchers did not establish what antigens the expanded peripheral T cells target. CD4+ and CD8+ T cells in blood underwent clonal expansion by week 6 at 0.1 to 3.0 mg/kg. Some patients who did not respond also had low normalized T-cell clonal expansion.

The trim removed 5 bases at V and 3 bases at J, leaving 2 bases unmatched. The CDR3 has 14 residues. CDR1 is MGHRA and CDR2 is YSYEKL in the germline V gene. The receptor's source is an adult with an advanced solid tumor such as melanoma, head and neck, liver or kidney cancer. V gene TRBV4-1 combines with J gene TRBJ2-7, with 12 positions matching TRBD2. The source was CD4+ or CD8+ T cells sorted from blood, collected in a trial of the OX40 agonist ivuxolimab. The CDR3 reads CASSVGLAGYEQYF. The CDR3, as DNA: TGCGCCAGCAGCGTGGGACTAGCGGGCTACGAGCAGTACTTC.